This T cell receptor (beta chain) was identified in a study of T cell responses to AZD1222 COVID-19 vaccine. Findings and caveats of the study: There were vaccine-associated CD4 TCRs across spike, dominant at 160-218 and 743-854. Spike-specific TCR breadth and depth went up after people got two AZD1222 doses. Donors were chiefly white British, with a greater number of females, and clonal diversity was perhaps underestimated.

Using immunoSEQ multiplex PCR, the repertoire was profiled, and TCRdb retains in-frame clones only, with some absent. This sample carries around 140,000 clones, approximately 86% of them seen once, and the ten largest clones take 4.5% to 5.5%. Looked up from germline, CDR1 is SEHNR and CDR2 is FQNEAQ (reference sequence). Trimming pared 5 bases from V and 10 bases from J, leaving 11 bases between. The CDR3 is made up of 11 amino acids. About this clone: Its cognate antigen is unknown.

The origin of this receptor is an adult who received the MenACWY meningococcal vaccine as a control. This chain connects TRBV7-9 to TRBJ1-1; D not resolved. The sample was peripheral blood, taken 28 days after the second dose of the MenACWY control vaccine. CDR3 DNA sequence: TGTGCCAGCAGCCCAGAATTAGCAGCTTTCTTT. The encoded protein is CASSPELAAFF.